This TCR beta chain emerged from a study of blood T cell repertoires in COVID-19. This CDR3 has 12 residues. The germline CDR1 and CDR2 sequences are SNHLY and FYNNEI. Trimming removed 5 bases from V and 5 bases from J, with 9 bases in between. Per the original methods: Reference gene primer amplification gave estimated nucleated cell counts. This table comes from immunoSEQ multiplex PCR, and its TCRdb copy is limited to in-frame clones, with some not included. From that table come the V and J calls and clone size; the DNA was used to work out D and trimming. The sample lists more than 45,000 clones; 80% to 90% were seen once.

What was sequenced was peripheral blood. This chain joins TRBV2 and TRBJ1-1; D remains ambiguous. The clonotype comes from a woman older than 75 with COVID-19, enrolled during active disease. The CDR3: CASSYGETEAFF. In DNA form, the CDR3 reads TGTGCCAGCAGTTACGGAGAGACTGAAGCTTTCTTT.